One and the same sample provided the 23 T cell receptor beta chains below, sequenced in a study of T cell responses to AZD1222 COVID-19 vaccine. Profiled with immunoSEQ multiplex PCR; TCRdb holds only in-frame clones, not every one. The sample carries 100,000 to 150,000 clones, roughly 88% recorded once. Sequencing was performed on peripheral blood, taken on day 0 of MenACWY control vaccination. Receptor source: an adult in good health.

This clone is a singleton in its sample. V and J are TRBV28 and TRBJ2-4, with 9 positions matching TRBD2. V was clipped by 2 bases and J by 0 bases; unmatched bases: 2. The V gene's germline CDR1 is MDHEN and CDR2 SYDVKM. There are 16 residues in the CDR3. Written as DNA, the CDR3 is TGTGCCAGCAGTTTACGACTAGCGGTAGCCAAAAACATTCAGTACTTC. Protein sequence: CASSLRLAVAKNIQYF.

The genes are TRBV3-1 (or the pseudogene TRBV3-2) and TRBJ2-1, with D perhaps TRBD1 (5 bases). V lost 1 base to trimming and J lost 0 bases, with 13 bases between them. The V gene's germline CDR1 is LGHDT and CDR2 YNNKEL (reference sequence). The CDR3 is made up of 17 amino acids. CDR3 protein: CASSQGGRVSSYNEQFF. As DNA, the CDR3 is TGTGCCAGCAGCCAAGGGGGCAGGGTAAGCTCCTACAATGAGCAGTTCTTC.

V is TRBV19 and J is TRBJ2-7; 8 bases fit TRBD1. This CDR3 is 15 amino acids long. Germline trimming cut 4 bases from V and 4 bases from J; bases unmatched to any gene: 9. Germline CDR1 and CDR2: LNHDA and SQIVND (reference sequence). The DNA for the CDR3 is TGTGCCAGTAGTAAAGAGGCAGGGGGCAGGTACGAGCAGTACGTC. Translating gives CASSKEAGGRYEQYV.

CDR3 protein: CSASGLVVGTVPVSTQYF. The CDR3 DNA reads TGCAGTGCTAGTGGCCTGGTTGTCGGGACAGTCCCCGTCTCTACGCAGTATTTT. The chain joins TRBV20-1 to TRBJ2-3; 7 nucleotides agree with TRBD1. With V trimmed by 3 bases and J by 8 bases, 23 bases remained unmatched. CDR3 length equals 18 residues. Germline V gives CDR1 DFQATT, CDR2 SNEGSKA (reference sequence).

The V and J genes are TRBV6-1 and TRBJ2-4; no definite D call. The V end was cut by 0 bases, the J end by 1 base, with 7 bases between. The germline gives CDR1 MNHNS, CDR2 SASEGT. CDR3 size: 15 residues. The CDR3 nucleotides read TGTGCCAGCAGTGAAGCGCCTTGGGCCAAAAACATTCAGTACTTC. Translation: CASSEAPWAKNIQYF.

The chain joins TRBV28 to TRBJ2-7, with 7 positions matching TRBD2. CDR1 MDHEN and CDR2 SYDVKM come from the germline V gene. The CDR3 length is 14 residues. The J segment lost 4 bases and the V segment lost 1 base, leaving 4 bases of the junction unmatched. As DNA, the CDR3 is TGTGCCAGCAGTTTATTCCTAGCGGATTACGAGCAGTACTTC. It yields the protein CASSLFLADYEQYF.

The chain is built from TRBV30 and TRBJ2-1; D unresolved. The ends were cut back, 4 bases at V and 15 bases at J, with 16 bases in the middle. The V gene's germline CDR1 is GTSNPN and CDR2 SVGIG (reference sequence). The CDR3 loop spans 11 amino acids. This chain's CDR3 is CAWITDSVRFF. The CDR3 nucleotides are TGTGCCTGGATCACCGACTCGGTCCGGTTCTTC. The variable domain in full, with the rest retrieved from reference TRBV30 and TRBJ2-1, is SQTIHQWPATLVQPVGSPLSLECTVEGTSNPNLYWYRQAAGRGLQLLFYSVGIGQISSEVPQNLSASRPQDRQFILSSKKLLLSDSGFYLCAWITDSVRFFGPGTRLTVL.

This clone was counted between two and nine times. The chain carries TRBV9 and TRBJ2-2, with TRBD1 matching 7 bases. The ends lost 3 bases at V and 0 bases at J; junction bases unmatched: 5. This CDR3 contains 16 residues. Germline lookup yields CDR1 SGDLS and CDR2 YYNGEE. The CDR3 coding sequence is TGTGCCAGCAGCGACGCCGGGACAGCGAACACCGGGGAGCTGTTTTTT. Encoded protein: CASSDAGTANTGELFF. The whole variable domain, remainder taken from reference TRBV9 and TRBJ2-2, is DSGVTQTPKHLITATGQRVTLRCSPRSGDLSVYWYQQSLDQGLQFLIQYYNGEERAKGNILERFSAQQFPDLHSELNLSSLELGDSALYFCASSDAGTANTGELFFGEGSRLTVL.

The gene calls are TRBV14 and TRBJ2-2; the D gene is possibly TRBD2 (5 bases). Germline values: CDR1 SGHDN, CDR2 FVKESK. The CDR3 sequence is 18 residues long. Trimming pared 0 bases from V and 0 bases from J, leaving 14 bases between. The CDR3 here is CASSQDLSGISNTGELFF. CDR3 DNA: TGTGCCAGCAGCCAAGATCTGTCGGGGATTTCGAACACCGGGGAGCTGTTTTTT.

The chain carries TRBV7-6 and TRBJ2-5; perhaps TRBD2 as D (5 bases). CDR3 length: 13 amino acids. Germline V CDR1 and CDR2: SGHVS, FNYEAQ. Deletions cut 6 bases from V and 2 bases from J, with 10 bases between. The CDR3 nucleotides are TGTGCCAGCAGTCGAGGACTGCAAGAGACCCAGTACTTC. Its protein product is CASSRGLQETQYF.

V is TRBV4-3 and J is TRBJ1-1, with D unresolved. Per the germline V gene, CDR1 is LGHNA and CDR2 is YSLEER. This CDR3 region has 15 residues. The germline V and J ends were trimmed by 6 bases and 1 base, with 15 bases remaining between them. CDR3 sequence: CASSPRIQSNTEAFF. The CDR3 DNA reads TGCGCCAGCAGTCCGCGGATACAGTCGAACACTGAAGCTTTCTTT.

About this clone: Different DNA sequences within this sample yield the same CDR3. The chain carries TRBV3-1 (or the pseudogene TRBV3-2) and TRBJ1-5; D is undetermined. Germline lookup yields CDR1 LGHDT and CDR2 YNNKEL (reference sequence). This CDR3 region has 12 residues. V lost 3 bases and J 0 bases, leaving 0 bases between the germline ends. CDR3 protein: CASSHSNQPQHF. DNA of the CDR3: TGTGCCAGCAGCCATAGCAATCAGCCCCAGCATTTT.

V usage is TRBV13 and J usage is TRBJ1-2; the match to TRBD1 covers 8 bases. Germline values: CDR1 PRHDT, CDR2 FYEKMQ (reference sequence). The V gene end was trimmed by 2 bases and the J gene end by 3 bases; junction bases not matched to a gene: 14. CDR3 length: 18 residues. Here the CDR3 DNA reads TGTGCCAGCAGCTTAATGGGGACAGGAGCGAAAGGAGACTATGGCTACACCTTC. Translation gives CASSLMGTGAKGDYGYTF.

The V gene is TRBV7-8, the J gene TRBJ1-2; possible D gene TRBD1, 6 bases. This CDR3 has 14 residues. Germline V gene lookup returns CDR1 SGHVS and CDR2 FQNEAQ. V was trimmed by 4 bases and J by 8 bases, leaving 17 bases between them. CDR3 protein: CASSSQGREGGYTF. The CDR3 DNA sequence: TGTGCCAGCAGCTCCCAGGGGCGAGAGGGGGGCTACACCTTC. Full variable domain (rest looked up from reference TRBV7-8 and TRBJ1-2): GAGVSQSPRYKVAKRGQDVALRCDPISGHVSLFWYQQALGQGPEFLTYFQNEAQLDKSGLPSDRFFAERPEGSVSTLKIQRTQQEDSAVYLCASSSQGREGGYTFGSGTRLTVV.

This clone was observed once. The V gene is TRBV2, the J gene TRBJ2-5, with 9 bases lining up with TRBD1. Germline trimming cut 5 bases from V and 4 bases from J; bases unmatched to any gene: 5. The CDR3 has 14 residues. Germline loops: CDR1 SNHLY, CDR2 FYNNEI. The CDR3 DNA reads TGTGCCAGCAGTCAACAGGGGGCCAGAGAGACCCAGTACTTC. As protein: CASSQQGARETQYF.

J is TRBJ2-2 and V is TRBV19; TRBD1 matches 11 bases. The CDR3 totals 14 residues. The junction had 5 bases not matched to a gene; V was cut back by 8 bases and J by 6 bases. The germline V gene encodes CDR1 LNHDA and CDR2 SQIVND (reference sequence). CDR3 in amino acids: CASAGQGGPGELFF. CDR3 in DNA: TGTGCCAGTGCGGGACAGGGGGGTCCCGGGGAGCTGTTTTTT.

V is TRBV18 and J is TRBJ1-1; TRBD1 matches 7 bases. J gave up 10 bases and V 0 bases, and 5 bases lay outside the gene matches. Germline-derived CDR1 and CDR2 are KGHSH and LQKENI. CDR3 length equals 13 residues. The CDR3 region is CASSPPTGLVAFF. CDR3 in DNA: TGTGCCAGCTCACCACCGACAGGGTTGGTAGCTTTCTTT.

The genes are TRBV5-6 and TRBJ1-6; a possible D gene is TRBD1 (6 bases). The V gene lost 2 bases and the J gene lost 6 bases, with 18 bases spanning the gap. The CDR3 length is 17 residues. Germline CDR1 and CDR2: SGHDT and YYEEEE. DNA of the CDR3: TGTGCCAGCAGCTTTGATGGAAAAGGGGGTGTTAATTCACCCCTCCACTTT. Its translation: CASSFDGKGGVNSPLHF.

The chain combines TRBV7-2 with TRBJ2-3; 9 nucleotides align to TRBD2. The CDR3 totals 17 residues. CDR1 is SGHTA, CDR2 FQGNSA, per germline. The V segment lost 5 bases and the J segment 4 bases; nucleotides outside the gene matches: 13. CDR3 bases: TGTGCCAGCAGCCTACTAAGTAGCGGGAGTCTTGCAGATACGCAGTATTTT. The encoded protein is CASSLLSSGSLADTQYF.

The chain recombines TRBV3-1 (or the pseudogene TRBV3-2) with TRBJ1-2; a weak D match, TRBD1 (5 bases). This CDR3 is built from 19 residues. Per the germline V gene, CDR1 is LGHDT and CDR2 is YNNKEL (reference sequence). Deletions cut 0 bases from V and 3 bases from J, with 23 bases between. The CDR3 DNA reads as TGTGCCAGCAGCCAAGATCTATTTCAGGGAAAGAAGGGAGACTATGGCTACACCTTC. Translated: CASSQDLFQGKKGDYGYTF.

The CDR3 coding sequence is TGCAGCGTTGATATTGGGACCCAAGAGACCCAGTACTTC. This translates into CSVDIGTQETQYF. The chain employs TRBV29-1 and TRBJ2-5, with D tentatively TRBD1 or TRBD2 (5 bases each). The CDR3 covers 13 residues. CDR1 and CDR2 (germline): SQVTM, ANQGSEA. V shed 3 bases and J shed 1 base, with 9 bases lying between them.

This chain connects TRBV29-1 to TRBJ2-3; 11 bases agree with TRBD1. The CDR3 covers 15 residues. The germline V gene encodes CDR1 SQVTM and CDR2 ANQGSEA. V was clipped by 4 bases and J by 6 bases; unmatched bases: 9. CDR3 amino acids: CSVVFGTGGVDTQYF. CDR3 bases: TGCAGCGTTGTGTTCGGGACAGGGGGTGTCGATACGCAGTATTTT.

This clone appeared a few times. CDR3 residues: CASSYGAVPVNQPQHF. The CDR3 DNA reads TGTGCCAGCAGTTACGGCGCGGTACCCGTTAATCAGCCCCAGCATTTT. The chain uses TRBV6-2 or TRBV6-3 and TRBJ1-5, with D uncertain. Germline CDR1 is MNHEY and CDR2 is SVGEGT. This CDR3 comprises 16 residues. With 2 bases removed from V and 4 bases from J, the gap between germline ends came to 15 bases.